This is a list of T cell receptor beta chains from one sample in a study of T cell changes during pregnancy in multiple sclerosis. This table comes from immunoSEQ multiplex PCR, and its TCRdb copy is limited to in-frame clones, with some not included. Among around 41,000 clones listed, about 91% were seen once. Sequenced material: CD4+ T cells from peripheral blood mononuclear cells, taken in the third trimester of pregnancy. These receptors were collected from a female donor in good health, enrolled as a control in a pregnancy study. CDR3s include the opening cysteine and the closing phenylalanine or tryptophan. D genes are given only for firm matches. Size is omitted from some rows. Given values are once, few, many or a class for expanded clones.

J: TRBJ2-7
V: TRBV11-1
D: TRBD1
size: .
DNA: TGTGCCAGCAGCTTAGCGGGACAGGGGACCTACGAGCAGTACTTC
CDR3: CASSLAGQGTYEQYF

J: TRBJ1-6
V: TRBV11-3
D: .
size: .
DNA: TGTGCCAGCAGCAAGACAAGCTCCTATAATTCACCCCTCCACTTT
CDR3: CASSKTSSYNSPLHF

J: TRBJ1-2
V: TRBV7-3
D: TRBD1
size: .
DNA: TGTGCCAGCAGCTTACTGGCAGGGGGCGAACTTGGCTACACCTTC
CDR3: CASSLLAGGELGYTF

J: TRBJ1-5
V: TRBV6-5
D: .
size: .
DNA: TGTGCCAGCAGCTACGCAGGGGTCAATCAGCCCCAGCATTTT
CDR3: CASSYAGVNQPQHF

J: TRBJ2-3
V: TRBV29-1
D: TRBD2
size: .
DNA: TGCGGCGGGGGACTAGGGGTCCCAGATACGCAGTATTTT
CDR3: CGGGLGVPDTQYF

J: TRBJ2-5
V: TRBV5-4
D: TRBD2
size: .
DNA: TGTGCCAGCAGCTTACAGACTAGCGGAGTTAAAGAGACCCAGTACTTC
CDR3: CASSLQTSGVKETQYF

J: TRBJ2-7
V: TRBV18
D: TRBD2
size: .
DNA: TGTGCCAGCTCACCAGCCCCTGGGACTAGTCCGAACTCCTATTTATACGAGCAGTACTTC
CDR3: CASSPAPGTSPNSYLYEQYF

J: TRBJ2-3
V: TRBV5-6
D: TRBD2
size: .
DNA: TGTGCCAGCAGCTTTAATTGGCGGGAGCGGGGAGATACGCAGTATTTT
CDR3: CASSFNWRERGDTQYF

J: TRBJ1-1
V: TRBV7-9
D: .
size: .
DNA: TGTGCCAGCAGCTTCGCAATAGCCCGAGACACTGAAGCTTTCTTT
CDR3: CASSFAIARDTEAFF

J: TRBJ2-1
V: TRBV5-4
D: .
size: .
DNA: TGTGCCAGCAGCTTAACTAGTAATGAGCAGTTCTTC
CDR3: CASSLTSNEQFF

J: TRBJ2-1
V: TRBV5-6
D: .
size: .
DNA: TGTGCCAGCAGCAAAACTCACTACAATGAGCAGTTCTTC
CDR3: CASSKTHYNEQFF

J: TRBJ2-1
V: TRBV7-9
D: .
size: once
DNA: TGTGCCAGCAGCGCCGGACAGATCAATGAGCAGTTCTTC
CDR3: CASSAGQINEQFF

J: TRBJ1-2
V: TRBV7-8
D: .
size: .
DNA: TGTGCCAGCAGCTTAATACGGAACTATGGCTACACCTTC
CDR3: CASSLIRNYGYTF

J: TRBJ1-1
V: TRBV9
D: .
size: once
DNA: TGTGCCAGCAGCGTAGCTTCGGGGAAATACACTGAAGCTTTCTTT
CDR3: CASSVASGKYTEAFF

J: TRBJ2-7
V: TRBV19
D: TRBD2
size: .
DNA: TGTGCCAGTAGTCCCGGGCGGGGGGGCGGCGAGCAGTACTTC
CDR3: CASSPGRGGGEQYF

J: TRBJ1-5
V: TRBV25-1
D: .
size: once
DNA: TGTGCCAGCAGTGCTCACACAGGGTCGAGCAATCAGCCCCAGCATTTT
CDR3: CASSAHTGSSNQPQHF

J: TRBJ2-7
V: TRBV7-2
D: TRBD2
size: .
DNA: TGTGCCAGCAGCTTAGAGCCTAGCGGGAGCTCCTACGAGCAGTACTTC
CDR3: CASSLEPSGSSYEQYF

J: TRBJ2-7
V: TRBV30
D: TRBD1
size: .
DNA: TGTGCCTGGACCCGAGGCAAGGGGACAGGGTACTACGAGCAGTACTTC
CDR3: CAWTRGKGTGYYEQYF

J: TRBJ1-6
V: TRBV30
D: TRBD1
size: .
DNA: TGTGCCTGTTCACAGGGGAGCTCCTATAATTCACCCCTCCACTTT
CDR3: CACSQGSSYNSPLHF

J: TRBJ1-1
V: TRBV6-4
D: .
size: .
DNA: TGTGCCAGCAGTGCCCAGGAAAACACTGAAGCTTTCTTT
CDR3: CASSAQENTEAFF

J: TRBJ1-6
V: TRBV5-6
D: TRBD1
size: .
DNA: TGTGCCAGCAGCATGACGACAGGGGATTCACCCCTCCACTTT
CDR3: CASSMTTGDSPLHF

J: TRBJ1-2
V: TRBV4-2
D: .
size: .
DNA: TGTGCCAGCAGCCAAGGTTCTGTACAGGTCCTCTATGGCTACACCTTC
CDR3: CASSQGSVQVLYGYTF

J: TRBJ2-1
V: TRBV7-3
D: .
size: .
DNA: TGTGCCAGCAGCTTAGCCCTAAGCAATGAGCAGTTCTTC
CDR3: CASSLALSNEQFF

J: TRBJ2-3
V: TRBV27
D: TRBD2
size: once
DNA: TGTGCCAGCAGTTTACGGTCTAGCGGGATATTCACAGATACGCAGTATTTT
CDR3: CASSLRSSGIFTDTQYF

J: TRBJ1-3
V: TRBV7-2
D: .
size: .
DNA: TGTGCCAGCGGAAATACAGCAGACTCTGGAAACACCATATATTTT
CDR3: CASGNTADSGNTIYF

J: TRBJ1-2
V: TRBV18
D: .
size: .
DNA: TGTGCCAGCTCACCACCAGGACAGACTAACTATGGCTACACCTTC
CDR3: CASSPPGQTNYGYTF

J: TRBJ1-2
V: TRBV14
D: .
size: .
DNA: TGTGCCAGCAGCCACGGGGTCGACTATGGCTACACCTTC
CDR3: CASSHGVDYGYTF

J: TRBJ1-1
V: TRBV6-4
D: .
size: .
DNA: TGTGCCACCTCCCGGGACACTGACACTGAAGCTTTCTTT
CDR3: CATSRDTDTEAFF

J: TRBJ2-5
V: TRBV7-9
D: .
size: .
DNA: TGTGCCAGCAGCCCTCAGGAGACCCAGTACTTC
CDR3: CASSPQETQYF

J: TRBJ2-7
V: TRBV7-6
D: .
size: .
DNA: TGTGCCAGCAGCTTGGAGGAAGGGGGTTCCTACGAGCAGTACTTC
CDR3: CASSLEEGGSYEQYF

J: TRBJ2-5
V: TRBV18
D: TRBD2
size: .
DNA: TGTGCCAGCTCACCGAGGCCCGGGACTAGCGGGGGGGACCAAGAGACCCAGTACTTC
CDR3: CASSPRPGTSGGDQETQYF

J: TRBJ2-1
V: TRBV2
D: TRBD1
size: .
DNA: TGTGCCAGCAGTGAAGGTGGACAGGGGTACAATGAGCAGTTCTTC
CDR3: CASSEGGQGYNEQFF

J: TRBJ1-1
V: TRBV2
D: TRBD1
size: .
DNA: TGTGCCAGCAGTGATAGTAGGACAGGTTCCACTGAAGCTTTCTTT
CDR3: CASSDSRTGSTEAFF

J: TRBJ2-1
V: TRBV7-2
D: TRBD2
size: .
DNA: TGTGCCAGCAGCCTCAGTAGCGGGGTACTCAATGAGCAGTTCTTC
CDR3: CASSLSSGVLNEQFF

J: TRBJ1-1
V: TRBV5-1
D: TRBD1
size: once
DNA: TGCGCCAGCAGCCCCGGCCCAGGGGGGAACACTGAAGCTTTCTTT
CDR3: CASSPGPGGNTEAFF

J: TRBJ1-1
V: TRBV6-5
D: TRBD1
size: .
DNA: TGTGCCAGCAGTTACTGGCCGGGACAGGGCACTGAAGCTTTCTTT
CDR3: CASSYWPGQGTEAFF

J: TRBJ2-4
V: TRBV19
D: TRBD1
size: .
DNA: TGTGCCAGTAAAGGACAGGGGACTATTAAAAACATTCAGTACTTC
CDR3: CASKGQGTIKNIQYF

J: TRBJ2-7
V: TRBV10-2
D: TRBD2
size: .
DNA: TGCGCCAGCAGACTAGCGGGGGACCTCTACGAGCAGTACTTC
CDR3: CASRLAGDLYEQYF

J: TRBJ1-3
V: TRBV4-3
D: TRBD1
size: once
DNA: TGCGCCAGCAGCCAAGGAACAGGGGCCACCTCTGGAAACACCATATATTTT
CDR3: CASSQGTGATSGNTIYF

J: TRBJ1-2
V: TRBV9
D: TRBD1
size: .
DNA: TGTGCCAGCAGCAAGGGCAGGGGGCTAGACTATGGCTACACCTTC
CDR3: CASSKGRGLDYGYTF

J: TRBJ1-5
V: TRBV7-9
D: .
size: .
DNA: TGTGCCAGCAGCCAGGAAGGGACTTCCATTGGCAATCAGCCCCAGCATTTT
CDR3: CASSQEGTSIGNQPQHF

J: TRBJ2-3
V: TRBV2
D: .
size: .
DNA: TGTGCCAGCAGTGAAGCATATACAGATACGCAGTATTTT
CDR3: CASSEAYTDTQYF

J: TRBJ2-1
V: TRBV7-9
D: TRBD2
size: .
DNA: TGTGCCAGCAGCTGGGGCGGGGGGGGGAATGAGCAGTTCTTC
CDR3: CASSWGGGGNEQFF